This TCR beta chain was identified in a study of shared clonotypes between healthy human individuals. Measured with immunoSEQ multiplex PCR; TCRdb has only the in-frame clones, and not every one. The data show approximately 530,000 clones, with about 96% seen just once and around 0.066% held by the top ten. Healthy adults negative for HIV, lacking recent acute infections or vaccinations, served as donors. The CD4+ fraction was divided into a CD45RA+ naive subset and a CD45RA-negative memory subset. Input material: naive CD4+ T cells sorted from blood. Subset in this sample: CD45RA+ positively selected. The sequence derives from a woman aged 30 to 39 in good health.

The CDR3 DNA follows: TGTGCCAGCAGTGAGTACGGGAGTAATGAAAAACTGTTTTTT. Its protein is CASSEYGSNEKLFF. V gene TRBV2 combines with J gene TRBJ1-4; no reliable D call. The CDR3 loop spans 14 amino acids. Deletions cut 3 bases from V and 4 bases from J, with 9 bases between. CDR1 and CDR2 from the germline V gene are SNHLY and FYNNEI.